This T cell receptor beta chain is drawn from a study of glioma-infiltrating T cells after dendritic cell vaccination. The wider study: Glioblastoma patients came from Phase I and II dendritic cell vaccination trials. Patients received autologous tumor lysate-pulsed dendritic cell vaccination between about 2003 and 2013. Study-wide results and limits: Complete blood and tumor specimen sets were limited to few patients.

Comments on this clone: Its antigen remains unknown.

The primer mix had 60 V beta and 13 J beta primers. Method: immunoSEQ multiplex PCR; TCRdb's copy keeps in-frame clones and lacks some. The sample comprises 80,000 to 100,000 clones, more than 70% of which are singletons, and roughly 5.3% rests with the top ten. Indicated time point: after dendritic cell vaccination, including at tumor progression/relapse. The CDR3 length is 15 residues. Trimming at V came to 3 bases and at J to 3 bases, leaving 5 bases not matched to a gene. Germline V gene lookup returns CDR1 LNHDA and CDR2 SQIVND (reference sequence). The clonotype was recovered from a human donor with glioblastoma. The chain links TRBV19 to TRBJ1-5; 7 bases are shared with TRBD1. The sequencing used blood, collected after dendritic cell vaccination. The CDR3 protein is CASSILGQANQPQHF. CDR3 bases: TGTGCCAGTAGTATTTTAGGACAGGCCAATCAGCCCCAGCATTTT. The full variable domain, completed using reference TRBV19 and TRBJ1-5, is DGGITQSPKYLFRKEGQNVTLSCEQNLNHDAMYWYRQDPGQGLRLIYYSQIVNDFQKGDIAEGYSVSREKKESFPLTVTSAQKNPTAFYLCASSILGQANQPQHFGDGTRLSIL.